Sequencing of this T cell receptor beta chain was carried out in a study of blood T cells in healthy people across ages. Alongside a J-beta primer mix, a sample-barcoded 5' primer served in a second PCR lasting 7 to 11 cycles. In TCRdb, the 5' RACE reads were re-called with MiXCR into one record per CDR3 protein. The table shows roughly 800,000 distinct CDR3 sequences, with roughly 60% occurring only once. General study results and limits: Older age went with lower TCR beta diversity per million T cells, in a roughly linear way. It was found that TCR beta diversity correlated strongly with the percentage of naive T cells.

Regarding this clonotype: What it binds is unknown.

This CDR3 contains 14 residues. The trim removed 4 bases at V and 0 bases at J, leaving 3 bases unmatched. CDR1 ENHRY and CDR2 SYGVKD come from the germline V gene. V gene TRBV10-3 combines with J gene TRBJ2-7; the match to TRBD1 covers 7 bases. The clonotype comes from a man aged 25-40 years in good health. Sequenced sample: blood. The CDR3, as DNA: TGTGCCATCAGTGCGGCAGGGGGCTCCTACGAGCAGTACTTC. Amino acid sequence: CAISAAGGSYEQYF.